This TCR beta chain comes out of a study of T cells in Graves' hyperthyroidism and ophthalmopathy. General study results and limits: Most thyroid clonotypes expanded above 0.001 were also detected in blood.

As concerns this clonotype: What it binds is unknown.

In patients aged 18 to 65, hyperthyroidism was newly diagnosed, with duration under 2 months. The blood sample was taken at first hyperthyroidism diagnosis, before any ophthalmopathy symptoms. The authors obtained PBMCs from 9 to 10 ml of fresh peripheral blood. What was amplified from RNA transcripts were TCR beta CDR3 regions. With the HTBI primer set, the TCR CDR3 went through a first round of RT-PCR. TCRdb ran MiXCR on the multiplex PCR reads and lists one entry per CDR3 protein. The table lists roughly 300,000 distinct CDR3 sequences, less than 30% of them singletons. Looked up from germline, CDR1 is SGHTA and CDR2 is FQGNSA. V shed 5 bases and J shed 1 base, with 14 bases lying between them. The CDR3 covers 15 residues.

The specimen sequenced was blood. This TCR came from a man aged 40-49 years with Graves' hyperthyroidism that later progressed to Graves' ophthalmopathy. The rearrangement joins TRBV7-2 to TRBJ1-1, with D uncertain. CDR3 protein: CASSPPRTENTEAFF. The CDR3 nucleotides read TGTGCCAGCAGCCCGCCGCGGACGGAGAACACTGAAGCTTTCTTT.